A selection of T cell receptor beta chains follows, all from one sample in a study of regulatory T cells in long-lasting Graves disease. TCRdb independently ran MiXCR on the multiplex PCR reads; one entry per CDR3 protein. The data contain 600,000 to 650,000 distinct CDR3 sequences, roughly 15% of them singletons. The data also belong to a second study, concerning T cells in Graves' hyperthyroidism and ophthalmopathy.

The specimen comprised peripheral blood mononuclear cells (PBMCs), sampled at new diagnosis, from a patient treated with antithyroid drugs. These receptors were obtained from a woman in her 30s with Graves disease. CDR3s include the opening cysteine and the closing phenylalanine or tryptophan. The D gene is left open where the match is weak. Not all rows give a size; the values are once, few, many and, for expanded clones, a class.

v_gene: TRBV12-3/TRBV12-4
j_gene: TRBJ2-2
abundance: few
d_gene: -
CDR3nt: TGTGCCAGCAGCCGCACAGGATTAACCGGGGAGCTGTTTTTT
CDR3aa: CASSRTGLTGELFF

v_gene: TRBV19
j_gene: TRBJ2-1
abundance: few
d_gene: TRBD1
CDR3nt: TGTGCCAGTAGTATCGGGACAGGGAGGGGCAATGAGCAGTTCTTC
CDR3aa: CASSIGTGRGNEQFF

v_gene: TRBV6-1
j_gene: TRBJ2-7
abundance: many
d_gene: TRBD2
CDR3nt: TGTGCCAGCAGGGCGGGACTAACGAACGGCGAGCAGTACTTC
CDR3aa: CASRAGLTNGEQYF

v_gene: TRBV20-1
j_gene: TRBJ2-7
abundance: few
d_gene: TRBD2
CDR3nt: TGCAGTGCTAGAGATAGCGGGGGGAAATCCTACGAGCAGTACTTC
CDR3aa: CSARDSGGKSYEQYF

v_gene: TRBV20-1
j_gene: TRBJ2-7
abundance: -
d_gene: -
CDR3nt: TGCAGTGCTTCCCCGGGGCTAGACTACGAGCAGTACTTC
CDR3aa: CSASPGLDYEQYF

v_gene: TRBV9
j_gene: TRBJ2-7
abundance: many
d_gene: TRBD2
CDR3nt: TGTGCCAGCAGCGTAGGACCTAGCGGGAGTTACGAGCAGTACTTC
CDR3aa: CASSVGPSGSYEQYF

v_gene: TRBV6-2/TRBV6-3
j_gene: TRBJ1-1
abundance: many
d_gene: -
CDR3nt: TGTGCCAGCAGTTTTTCCCCGACCCCGGGAGGAGGACGTGAAGCTTTCTTT
CDR3aa: CASSFSPTPGGGREAFF

v_gene: TRBV5-1
j_gene: TRBJ1-1
abundance: many
d_gene: -
CDR3nt: TGCGCCAGCAGCTTGGCCGCGGGGGGGGTGAACACTGAAGCTTTCTTT
CDR3aa: CASSLAAGGVNTEAFF

v_gene: TRBV20-1
j_gene: TRBJ2-2
abundance: -
d_gene: TRBD1
CDR3nt: TGCAGTGCCTCCAGGGGGCTAGGCACCGGGGAGCTGTTTTTT
CDR3aa: CSASRGLGTGELFF

v_gene: TRBV7-9
j_gene: TRBJ2-3
abundance: -
d_gene: TRBD1
CDR3nt: TGTGCCAGCGCCGTAGGGGGCCCAGATACGCAGTATTTT
CDR3aa: CASAVGGPDTQYF

v_gene: TRBV2
j_gene: TRBJ2-3
abundance: many
d_gene: TRBD2
CDR3nt: TGTGCCAGCAGAAGGACTAGCGGGAGTGGTGGAGATACGCAGTATTTT
CDR3aa: CASRRTSGSGGDTQYF

v_gene: TRBV7-9
j_gene: TRBJ1-2
abundance: few
d_gene: TRBD1
CDR3nt: TGTGCCAGCAGCCAGCCCCAGGGGGCAACCCGGGGGGTTTCTGGCTACACCTTC
CDR3aa: CASSQPQGATRGVSGYTF

v_gene: TRBV7-3
j_gene: TRBJ1-2
abundance: many
d_gene: -
CDR3nt: TGTGCCAGCAGCGCCGGGACAAACTATGGCTACACCTTC
CDR3aa: CASSAGTNYGYTF

v_gene: TRBV10-3
j_gene: TRBJ2-7
abundance: many
d_gene: TRBD2
CDR3nt: TGTGCCACCGCCCCGGGACTAGCGGGAGTGGGCGAGCAGTACTTC
CDR3aa: CATAPGLAGVGEQYF

v_gene: TRBV20-1
j_gene: TRBJ2-5
abundance: -
d_gene: TRBD1
CDR3nt: TGCAGTGCTAGACTACAGGGGGCCTCTAAGGAGACCCAGTACTTC
CDR3aa: CSARLQGASKETQYF

v_gene: TRBV29-1
j_gene: TRBJ1-2
abundance: many
d_gene: TRBD1
CDR3nt: TGCAGCGTATCGACAGGGGGGACTCGGGGCTACACCTTC
CDR3aa: CSVSTGGTRGYTF

v_gene: TRBV2
j_gene: TRBJ1-2
abundance: many
d_gene: -
CDR3nt: TGTGCCAGCAGGTCACAGTATGGCTACACCTTC
CDR3aa: CASRSQYGYTF

v_gene: TRBV12-3/TRBV12-4
j_gene: TRBJ2-4
abundance: few
d_gene: -
CDR3nt: TGTGCCAGCAGTTTAAGGGGAAGCCTAGCCAAAAACATTCAGTACTTC
CDR3aa: CASSLRGSLAKNIQYF

v_gene: TRBV12-3/TRBV12-4
j_gene: TRBJ2-1
abundance: few
d_gene: TRBD2
CDR3nt: TGTGCCAGCAGACGTCCAGGGACTATGCAGTTCTTC
CDR3aa: CASRRPGTMQFF

v_gene: TRBV6-1
j_gene: TRBJ2-1
abundance: -
d_gene: TRBD2
CDR3nt: TGTGCCAGCAGTGGTTTAGGGACTAAAATCAATGAGCAGTTCTTC
CDR3aa: CASSGLGTKINEQFF

v_gene: TRBV19
j_gene: TRBJ2-2
abundance: once
d_gene: TRBD2
CDR3nt: TGTGCCAGTACCTCAAGCGGGAGGGTCACCGGGGAGCTGTTTTTT
CDR3aa: CASTSSGRVTGELFF

v_gene: TRBV27
j_gene: TRBJ2-7
abundance: -
d_gene: TRBD2
CDR3nt: TGTGCCAGCAGCAGAGCGGGAGCCTTTTGGGGGGAGCAGTACTTC
CDR3aa: CASSRAGAFWGEQYF

v_gene: TRBV5-1
j_gene: TRBJ2-3
abundance: -
d_gene: TRBD1
CDR3nt: TGCGCCCCCAACACATTAAAGACAGGGGGGAGGTCCACAGATACGCAGTATTTT
CDR3aa: CAPNTLKTGGRSTDTQYF

v_gene: TRBV7-2
j_gene: TRBJ2-5
abundance: many
d_gene: -
CDR3nt: TGTGCCAGCAGCTTAACGGGAATGGGGACCCAGTACTTC
CDR3aa: CASSLTGMGTQYF

v_gene: TRBV7-9
j_gene: TRBJ1-1
abundance: many
d_gene: -
CDR3nt: TGTGCCAGCAGCCTAAACAGGGAGACAGCTTTCTTT
CDR3aa: CASSLNRETAFF

v_gene: TRBV15
j_gene: TRBJ1-5
abundance: many
d_gene: -
CDR3nt: TGTGCCACCAGCAGAGATTGGCAGGGAAATCAGCCCCAGCATTTT
CDR3aa: CATSRDWQGNQPQHF

v_gene: TRBV18
j_gene: TRBJ2-5
abundance: many
d_gene: -
CDR3nt: TGTGCCAGCTCAGCAGGGTCTGGGGAGACCCAGTACTTC
CDR3aa: CASSAGSGETQYF

v_gene: TRBV28
j_gene: TRBJ2-6
abundance: -
d_gene: TRBD2
CDR3nt: TGTGCCAGCAGTTTATGGGGGGGGGGAGCTGGGGCCAACGTCCTGACTTTC
CDR3aa: CASSLWGGGAGANVLTF

v_gene: TRBV10-2
j_gene: TRBJ1-1
abundance: many
d_gene: -
CDR3nt: TGCGCCAGCAGTGAGTCTCCCAGGACGGCCACTGAAGCTTTCTTT
CDR3aa: CASSESPRTATEAFF

v_gene: TRBV6-1
j_gene: TRBJ1-2
abundance: many
d_gene: -
CDR3nt: TGTGCCAGCAGACCAGGGGCTGGTGGCTACACCTTC
CDR3aa: CASRPGAGGYTF

v_gene: TRBV15
j_gene: TRBJ1-6
abundance: -
d_gene: TRBD1
CDR3nt: TGTGCCACCAGCAGGGACAGGTCCTTAGGTTCACCCCTCCACTTT
CDR3aa: CATSRDRSLGSPLHF

v_gene: TRBV28
j_gene: TRBJ1-2
abundance: many
d_gene: -
CDR3nt: TGTGCCAGCAGACTAACCGGGTCCGGCTATGGCTACACCTTC
CDR3aa: CASRLTGSGYGYTF

v_gene: TRBV28
j_gene: TRBJ1-5
abundance: many
d_gene: TRBD1
CDR3nt: TGTGCCAGCAGTTTATTCATGGACAGGGGGCACCAGCCCCAGCATTTT
CDR3aa: CASSLFMDRGHQPQHF

v_gene: TRBV20-1
j_gene: TRBJ1-1
abundance: many
d_gene: -
CDR3nt: TGCAGTGCTAGAGATTATCTAAGGTCCGGTCTACAGGTGAACACTGAAGCTTTCTTT
CDR3aa: CSARDYLRSGLQVNTEAFF

v_gene: TRBV11-3
j_gene: TRBJ2-3
abundance: many
d_gene: TRBD2
CDR3nt: TGTGCCAGCAGCTTAATCGGCGGGAGCTCTACAGATACGCAGTATTTT
CDR3aa: CASSLIGGSSTDTQYF

v_gene: TRBV4-1
j_gene: TRBJ2-2
abundance: -
d_gene: -
CDR3nt: TGCGCCAGCAGCCAAACTAGGGAGCTGTTTTTT
CDR3aa: CASSQTRELFF

v_gene: TRBV6-1
j_gene: TRBJ2-5
abundance: many
d_gene: TRBD2
CDR3nt: TGTGCCAGCAGGACTAGCGGGAGGGCTCAAGAGACCCAGTACTTC
CDR3aa: CASRTSGRAQETQYF

v_gene: TRBV11-2
j_gene: TRBJ2-2
abundance: few
d_gene: TRBD1
CDR3nt: TGTGCCAGCAGCTCCCTCGGGACAGGCCTGGGACAGCGGACCGGGGAGCTGTTTTTT
CDR3aa: CASSSLGTGLGQRTGELFF

v_gene: TRBV6-1
j_gene: TRBJ2-3
abundance: few
d_gene: TRBD1
CDR3nt: TGTGCCAGCAGTGAAGTACAGGGGGCAACAGATACGCAGTATTTT
CDR3aa: CASSEVQGATDTQYF

v_gene: TRBV27
j_gene: TRBJ1-6
abundance: -
d_gene: -
CDR3nt: TGTGCCAGCAGTTTATCAGAAGGAGATAATTCACCCCTCCACTTT
CDR3aa: CASSLSEGDNSPLHF

v_gene: TRBV24-1
j_gene: TRBJ1-2
abundance: -
d_gene: -
CDR3nt: TGTGCCACCAGTGATGGACAGAAACCCAACTATGGCTACACCTTC
CDR3aa: CATSDGQKPNYGYTF

v_gene: TRBV7-9
j_gene: TRBJ1-1
abundance: -
d_gene: -
CDR3nt: TGTGCCAGCAGCTCCCTGGAAAAGGGGAAAGCTGAAGCTTTCTTT
CDR3aa: CASSSLEKGKAEAFF

v_gene: TRBV5-1
j_gene: TRBJ2-1
abundance: -
d_gene: TRBD2
CDR3nt: TGCGCCAGCAGCATTCCTAGCGGGAGCCTTTTCTCCTACAATGAGCAGTTCTTC
CDR3aa: CASSIPSGSLFSYNEQFF

v_gene: TRBV7-2
j_gene: TRBJ2-2
abundance: -
d_gene: -
CDR3nt: TGTGCCAGCAGCTTCCAGCGGACCGGCGGGGAGCTGTTTTTT
CDR3aa: CASSFQRTGGELFF

v_gene: TRBV7-2
j_gene: TRBJ2-7
abundance: -
d_gene: TRBD2
CDR3nt: TGTGCCAGCAGCTTAGAGGGGAGACTAGCGGGGCCCGTAAAGACCTACGAGCAGTACTTC
CDR3aa: CASSLEGRLAGPVKTYEQYF